The TCR beta chain described here comes from a study of tumor-infiltrating lymphocytes in localized non-small cell lung cancer. A word on this clone: The junction does not match germline at one end; this may be a read error.

Profiled with immunoSEQ multiplex PCR; TCRdb holds only in-frame clones, not every one. The table lists about 14,000 clones, 82% of them singletons. Germline V CDR1 and CDR2: SGHRS, YFSETQ. The CDR3 has 14 residues. The chain combines TRBV5-1 with TRBJ1-1; the D gene is possibly TRBD1 (6 bases). The sequence derives from a human donor with non-small cell lung cancer. The sample consisted of lung tumor tissue. In nucleotides, the CDR3 is TGCGCCAGCAGCGCCCTAACAGGGAACCCTGAAGCTTTCTTT. Protein product: CASSALTGNPEAFF.